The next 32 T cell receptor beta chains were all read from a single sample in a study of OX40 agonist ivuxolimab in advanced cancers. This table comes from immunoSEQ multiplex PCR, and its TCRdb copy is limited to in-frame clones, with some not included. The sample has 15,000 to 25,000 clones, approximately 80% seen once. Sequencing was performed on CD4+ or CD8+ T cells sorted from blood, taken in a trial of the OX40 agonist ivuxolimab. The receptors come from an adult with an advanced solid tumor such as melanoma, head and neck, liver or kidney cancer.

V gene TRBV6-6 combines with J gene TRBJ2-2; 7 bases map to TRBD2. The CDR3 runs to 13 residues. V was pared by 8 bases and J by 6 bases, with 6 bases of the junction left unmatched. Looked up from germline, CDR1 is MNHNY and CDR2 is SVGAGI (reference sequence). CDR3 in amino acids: CASGREVSGELFF. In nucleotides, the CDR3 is TGTGCCAGCGGTCGGGAGGTGTCCGGGGAGCTGTTTTTT.

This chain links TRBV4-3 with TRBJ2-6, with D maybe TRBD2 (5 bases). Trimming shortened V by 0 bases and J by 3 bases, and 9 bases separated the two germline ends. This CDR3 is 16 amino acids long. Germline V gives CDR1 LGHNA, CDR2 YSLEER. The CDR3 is CASSQDAGDGANVLTF. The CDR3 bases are TGCGCCAGCAGCCAAGATGCCGGGGATGGGGCCAACGTCCTGACTTTC.

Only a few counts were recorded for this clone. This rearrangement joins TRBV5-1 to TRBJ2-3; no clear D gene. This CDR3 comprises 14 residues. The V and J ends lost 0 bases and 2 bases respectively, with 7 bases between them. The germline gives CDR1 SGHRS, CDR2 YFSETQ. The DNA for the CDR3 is TGCGCCAGCAGCTTGGAATCCCACACAGATACGCAGTATTTT. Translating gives CASSLESHTDTQYF.

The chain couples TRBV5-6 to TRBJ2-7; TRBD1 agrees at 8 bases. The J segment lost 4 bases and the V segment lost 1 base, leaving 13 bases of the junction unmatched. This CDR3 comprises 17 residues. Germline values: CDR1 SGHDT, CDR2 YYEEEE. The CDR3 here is CASSLTGGTAGLYEQYF. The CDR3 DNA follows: TGTGCCAGCAGCTTGACAGGGGGGACGGCGGGCTTGTACGAGCAGTACTTC.

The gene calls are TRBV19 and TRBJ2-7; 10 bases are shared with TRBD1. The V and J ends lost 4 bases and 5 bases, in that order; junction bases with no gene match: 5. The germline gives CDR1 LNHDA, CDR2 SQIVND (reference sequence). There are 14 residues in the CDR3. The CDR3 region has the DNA TGTGCCAGTAGTAAATGGGACAGGGGAAACGAGCAGTACTTC. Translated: CASSKWDRGNEQYF. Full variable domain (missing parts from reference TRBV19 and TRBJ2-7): DGGITQSPKYLFRKEGQNVTLSCEQNLNHDAMYWYRQDPGQGLRLIYYSQIVNDFQKGDIAEGYSVSREKKESFPLTVTSAQKNPTAFYLCASSKWDRGNEQYFGPGTRLTVT.

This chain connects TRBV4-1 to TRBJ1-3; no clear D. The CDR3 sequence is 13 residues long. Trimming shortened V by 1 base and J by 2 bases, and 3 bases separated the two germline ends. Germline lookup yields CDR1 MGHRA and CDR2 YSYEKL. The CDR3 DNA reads TGCGCCAGCAGCCAAGTCCCTGGAAACACCATATATTTT. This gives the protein CASSQVPGNTIYF.

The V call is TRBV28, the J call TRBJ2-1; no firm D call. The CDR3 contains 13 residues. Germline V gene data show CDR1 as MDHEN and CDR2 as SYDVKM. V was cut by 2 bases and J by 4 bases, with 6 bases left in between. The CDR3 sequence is CASSLLEYNEQFF. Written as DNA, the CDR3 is TGTGCCAGCAGTTTACTCGAGTACAATGAGCAGTTCTTC.

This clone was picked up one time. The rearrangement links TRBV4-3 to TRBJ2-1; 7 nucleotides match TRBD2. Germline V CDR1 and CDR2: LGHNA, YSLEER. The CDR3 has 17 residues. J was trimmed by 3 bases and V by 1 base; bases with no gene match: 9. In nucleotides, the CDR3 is TGCGCCAGCAGCCAAGGACTACGGGCGGGAGTCTACAATGAGCAGTTCTTC. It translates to CASSQGLRAGVYNEQFF.

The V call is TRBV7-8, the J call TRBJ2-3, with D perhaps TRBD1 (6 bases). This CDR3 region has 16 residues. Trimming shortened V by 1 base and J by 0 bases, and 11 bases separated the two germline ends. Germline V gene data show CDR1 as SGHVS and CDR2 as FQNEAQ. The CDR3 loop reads CASSLDEQGSTDTQYF. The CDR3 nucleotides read TGTGCCAGCAGCTTAGACGAACAGGGAAGCACAGATACGCAGTATTTT.

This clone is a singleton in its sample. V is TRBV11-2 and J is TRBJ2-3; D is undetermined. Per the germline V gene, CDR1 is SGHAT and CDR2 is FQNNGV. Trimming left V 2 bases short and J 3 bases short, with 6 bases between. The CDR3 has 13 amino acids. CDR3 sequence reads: CASSLMETDTQYF. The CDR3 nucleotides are TGTGCCAGCAGCTTAATGGAAACAGATACGCAGTATTTT.

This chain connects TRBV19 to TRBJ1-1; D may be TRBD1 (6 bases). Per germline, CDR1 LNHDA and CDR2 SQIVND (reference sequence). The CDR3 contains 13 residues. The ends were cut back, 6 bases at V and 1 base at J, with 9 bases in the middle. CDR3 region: CASRMTGNTEAFF. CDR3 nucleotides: TGTGCCAGTAGGATGACAGGGAACACTGAAGCTTTCTTT.

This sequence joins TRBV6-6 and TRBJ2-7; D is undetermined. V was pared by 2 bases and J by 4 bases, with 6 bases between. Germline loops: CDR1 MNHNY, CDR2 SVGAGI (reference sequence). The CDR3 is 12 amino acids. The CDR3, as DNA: TGTGCCAGCAGTTACCAATTTTACGAGCAGTACTTC. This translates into CASSYQFYEQYF.

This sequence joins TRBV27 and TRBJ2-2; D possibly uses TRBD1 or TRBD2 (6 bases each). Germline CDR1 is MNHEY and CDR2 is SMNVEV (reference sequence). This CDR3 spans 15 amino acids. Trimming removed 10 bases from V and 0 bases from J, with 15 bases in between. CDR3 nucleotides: TGTGCCACCACCTTAGGGGGGCCGAACACCGGGGAGCTGTTTTTT. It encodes CATTLGGPNTGELFF.

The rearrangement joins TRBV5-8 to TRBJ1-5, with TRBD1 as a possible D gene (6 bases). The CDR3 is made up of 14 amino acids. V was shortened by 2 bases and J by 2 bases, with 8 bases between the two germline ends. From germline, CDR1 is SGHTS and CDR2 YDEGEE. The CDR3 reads CASSFHRGNQPQHF. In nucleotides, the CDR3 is TGTGCCAGCAGCTTTCACAGGGGCAATCAGCCCCAGCATTTT.

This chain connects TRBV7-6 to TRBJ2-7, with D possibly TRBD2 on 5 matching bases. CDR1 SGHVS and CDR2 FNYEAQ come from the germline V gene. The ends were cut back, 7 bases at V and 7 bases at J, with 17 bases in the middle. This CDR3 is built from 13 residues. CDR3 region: CASTPYPSGEQYF. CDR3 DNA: TGTGCCAGCACCCCCTACCCCTCGGGGGAGCAGTACTTC.

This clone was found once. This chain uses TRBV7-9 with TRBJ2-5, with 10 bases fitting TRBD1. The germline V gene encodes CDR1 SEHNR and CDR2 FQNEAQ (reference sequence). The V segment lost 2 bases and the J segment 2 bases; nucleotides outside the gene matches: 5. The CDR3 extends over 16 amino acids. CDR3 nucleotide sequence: TGTGCCAGCAGCTTATACCGGGACAGGGGACAAGAGACCCAGTACTTC. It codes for CASSLYRDRGQETQYF.

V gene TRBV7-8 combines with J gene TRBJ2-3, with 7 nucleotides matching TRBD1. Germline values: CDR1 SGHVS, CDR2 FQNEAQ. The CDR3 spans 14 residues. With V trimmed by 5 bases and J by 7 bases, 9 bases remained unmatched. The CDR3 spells CASSPPGQVHTQYF. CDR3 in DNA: TGTGCCAGCAGCCCTCCCGGACAGGTACATACGCAGTATTTT.

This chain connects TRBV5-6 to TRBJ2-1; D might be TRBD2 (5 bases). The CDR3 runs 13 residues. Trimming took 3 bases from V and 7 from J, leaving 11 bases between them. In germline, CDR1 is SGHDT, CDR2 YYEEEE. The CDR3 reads CASSWAGGNEQFF. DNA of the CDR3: TGTGCCAGCAGCTGGGCAGGCGGGAATGAGCAGTTCTTC.

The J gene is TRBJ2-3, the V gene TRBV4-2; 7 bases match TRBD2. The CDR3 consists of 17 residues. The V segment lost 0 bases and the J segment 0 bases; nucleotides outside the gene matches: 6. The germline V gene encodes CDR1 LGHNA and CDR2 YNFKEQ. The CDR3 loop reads CASSQDGSGVSTDTQYF. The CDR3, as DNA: TGTGCCAGCAGCCAAGATGGGAGCGGGGTAAGCACAGATACGCAGTATTTT.

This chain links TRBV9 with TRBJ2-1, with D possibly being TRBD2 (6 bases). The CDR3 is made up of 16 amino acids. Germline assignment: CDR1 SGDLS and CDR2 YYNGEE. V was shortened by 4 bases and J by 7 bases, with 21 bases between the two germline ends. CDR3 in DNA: TGTGCCAGCAGCTCCGCCGGAGGGGCCCCGGGGAATGAGCAGTTCTTC. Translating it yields CASSSAGGAPGNEQFF.

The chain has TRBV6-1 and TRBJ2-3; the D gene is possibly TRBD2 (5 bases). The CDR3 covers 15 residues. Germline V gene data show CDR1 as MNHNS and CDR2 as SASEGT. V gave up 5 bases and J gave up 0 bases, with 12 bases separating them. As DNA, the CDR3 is TGTGCCAGCAGTCCAAACAGCGGTAGCACAGATACGCAGTATTTT. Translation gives CASSPNSGSTDTQYF.

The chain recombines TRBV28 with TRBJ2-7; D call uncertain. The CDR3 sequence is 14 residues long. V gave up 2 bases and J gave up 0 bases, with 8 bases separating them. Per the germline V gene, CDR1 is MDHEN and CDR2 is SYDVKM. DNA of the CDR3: TGTGCCAGCAGTTTAGGGCGGAACTCCTACGAGCAGTACTTC. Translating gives CASSLGRNSYEQYF. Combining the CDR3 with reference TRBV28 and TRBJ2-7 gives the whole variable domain DVKVTQSSRYLVKRTGEKVFLECVQDMDHENMFWYRQDPGLGLRLIYFSYDVKMKEKGDIPEGYSVSREKKERFSLILESASTNQTSMYLCASSLGRNSYEQYFGPGTRLTVT.

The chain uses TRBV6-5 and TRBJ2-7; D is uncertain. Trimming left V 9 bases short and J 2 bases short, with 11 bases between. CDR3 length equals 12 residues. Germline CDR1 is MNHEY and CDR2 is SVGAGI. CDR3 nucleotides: TGTGCCAGTGGCCCCGGGCCCTACGAGCAGTACTTC. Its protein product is CASGPGPYEQYF.

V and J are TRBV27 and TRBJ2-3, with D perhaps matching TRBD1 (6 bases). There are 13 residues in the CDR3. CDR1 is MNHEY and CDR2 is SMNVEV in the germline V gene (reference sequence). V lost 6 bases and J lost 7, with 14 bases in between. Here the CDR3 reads CASRTGGVNTQYF. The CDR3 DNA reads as TGTGCCAGCAGGACTGGGGGCGTGAATACGCAGTATTTT.

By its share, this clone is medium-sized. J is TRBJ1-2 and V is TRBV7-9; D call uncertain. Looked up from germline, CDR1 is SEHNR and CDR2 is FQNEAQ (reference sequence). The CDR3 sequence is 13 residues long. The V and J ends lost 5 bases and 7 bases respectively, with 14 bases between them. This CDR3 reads CASSDPGLSGYTF. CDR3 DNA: TGTGCCAGCAGCGATCCGGGGTTGTCTGGCTACACCTTC.

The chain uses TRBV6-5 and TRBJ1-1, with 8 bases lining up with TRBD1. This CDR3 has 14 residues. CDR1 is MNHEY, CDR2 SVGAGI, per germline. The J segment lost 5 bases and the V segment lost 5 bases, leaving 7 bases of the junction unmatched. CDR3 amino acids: CASSKQGGYTEAFF. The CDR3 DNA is TGTGCCAGCAGTAAACAGGGGGGCTATACTGAAGCTTTCTTT.

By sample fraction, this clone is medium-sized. CDR3 nucleotides: TGTGCCAGCAGTTCCCGGATCGAGCAGTACTTC. It translates to CASSSRIEQYF. The chain combines TRBV28 with TRBJ2-7; no firm D call. From germline, CDR1 is MDHEN and CDR2 SYDVKM. Trimming left V 4 bases short and J 6 bases short, with 7 bases between. This CDR3 is 11 amino acids long. Drawing the rest from reference TRBV28 and TRBJ2-7, the complete variable domain is DVKVTQSSRYLVKRTGEKVFLECVQDMDHENMFWYRQDPGLGLRLIYFSYDVKMKEKGDIPEGYSVSREKKERFSLILESASTNQTSMYLCASSSRIEQYFGPGTRLTVT.

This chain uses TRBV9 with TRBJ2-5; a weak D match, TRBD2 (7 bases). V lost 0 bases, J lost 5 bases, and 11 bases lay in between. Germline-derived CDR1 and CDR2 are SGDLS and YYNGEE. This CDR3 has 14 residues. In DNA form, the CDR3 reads TGTGCCAGCAGCGTAGCGGGGGGCGCGGAGACCCAGTACTTC. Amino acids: CASSVAGGAETQYF.

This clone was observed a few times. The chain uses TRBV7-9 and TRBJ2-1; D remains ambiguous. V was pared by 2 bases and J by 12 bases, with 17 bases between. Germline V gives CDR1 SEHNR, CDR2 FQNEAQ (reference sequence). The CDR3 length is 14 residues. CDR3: CASSLSQTEPVQFF. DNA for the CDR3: TGTGCCAGCAGCTTATCTCAAACGGAACCGGTGCAGTTCTTC. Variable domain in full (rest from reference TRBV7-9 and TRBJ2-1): DTGVSQNPRHKITKRGQNVTFRCDPISEHNRLYWYRQTLGQGPEFLTYFQNEAQLEKSRLLSDRFSAERPKGSFSTLEIQRTEQGDSAMYLCASSLSQTEPVQFFGPGTRLTVL.

CDR3 nucleotides: TGTGCCACGCTCGGCGGGGGTCTGAACGAGCAGTACTTC. This sequence encodes CATLGGGLNEQYF. This chain joins TRBV10-3 and TRBJ2-7; 7 bases line up with TRBD2. CDR1 ENHRY and CDR2 SYGVKD come from the germline V gene. This CDR3 contains 13 residues. Trimming removed 10 bases from V and 5 bases from J; junction bases left unmatched: 11.

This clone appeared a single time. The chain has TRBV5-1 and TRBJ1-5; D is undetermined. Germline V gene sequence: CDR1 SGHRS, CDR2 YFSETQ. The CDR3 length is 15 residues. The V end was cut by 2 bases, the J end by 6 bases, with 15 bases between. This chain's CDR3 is CASSLDGQQGQPQHF. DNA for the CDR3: TGCGCCAGCAGCTTAGATGGGCAGCAAGGTCAGCCCCAGCATTTT.

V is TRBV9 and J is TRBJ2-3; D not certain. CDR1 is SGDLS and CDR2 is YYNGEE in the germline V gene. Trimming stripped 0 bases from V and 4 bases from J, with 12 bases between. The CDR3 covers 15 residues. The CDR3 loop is CASSVAMGSSDTQYF. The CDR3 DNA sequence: TGTGCCAGCAGCGTAGCCATGGGAAGTTCAGATACGCAGTATTTT.